Each of the 2 T cell receptor beta chains below was sequenced from the same sample in a study of regulatory T cells in long-lasting Graves disease. Sequencing libraries for TCR beta were prepared with iRepertoire HTBI primers and Arm-PCR of CDR3 regions. TCRdb recomputed calls from the multiplex PCR reads with MiXCR, one row per CDR3 protein. The repertoire includes 600,000 to 800,000 distinct CDR3 sequences, 25% to 35% of them detected once, and roughly 41% sits in the top ten. Time point of the sample: persistent/refractory GD, antithyroid drugs over 5 years with positive TRAb. The TCR library was made from RNA extracted from PBMCs. Sample: peripheral blood mononuclear cells (PBMCs), taken when the disease was refractory, from a patient treated with antithyroid drugs. The receptors stem from a female donor with Graves disease.

Many counts were recorded for this clonotype. The chain carries TRBV7-9 and TRBJ1-1, with a possible D match to TRBD1 (6 bases). Trimming took 1 base from V and 1 from J, leaving 10 bases between them. The germline CDR1 and CDR2 sequences are SEHNR and FQNEAQ (reference sequence). The CDR3 is 15 amino acids. DNA for the CDR3: TGTGCCAGCAGCTTAGTCGGCAGGGGGAACACTGAAGCTTTCTTT. This encodes CASSLVGRGNTEAFF.

This clonotype was seen at least ten times. The V call is TRBV28, the J call TRBJ1-2, with no clear D. The CDR3 length is 14 residues. Trimming stripped 2 bases from V and 8 bases from J, with 15 bases between. Germline V CDR1 and CDR2: MDHEN, SYDVKM. CDR3 nucleotide sequence: TGTGCCAGCAGTTTAGACCAGCTGGGGAGAGGCTACACCTTC. It translates to CASSLDQLGRGYTF.